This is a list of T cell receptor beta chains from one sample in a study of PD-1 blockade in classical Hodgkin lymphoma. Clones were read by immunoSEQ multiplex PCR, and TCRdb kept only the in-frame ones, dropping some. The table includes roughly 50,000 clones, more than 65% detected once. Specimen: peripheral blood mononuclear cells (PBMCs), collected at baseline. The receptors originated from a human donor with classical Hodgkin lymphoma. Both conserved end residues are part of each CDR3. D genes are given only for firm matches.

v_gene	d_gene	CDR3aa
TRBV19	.	CASSRDTLTLAKNIQYF
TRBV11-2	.	CASSLESVGSEQFF
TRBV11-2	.	CASSFTAWGEKLFF
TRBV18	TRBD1	CASSGTGTAWKDF
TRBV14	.	CASSPTPAKVAFF
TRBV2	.	CASNFLGVAGTDTQYF
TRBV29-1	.	CSVEDLAGTETQYF
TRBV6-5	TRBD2	CASSPGSSGKREQFF
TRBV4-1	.	CASGENEQFF
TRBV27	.	CASSLGRTAGAFF
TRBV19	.	CASSIDGEAYEQYF
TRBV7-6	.	CASSLEAGHNQPQHF
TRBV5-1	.	CASGSGEKNTEAFF
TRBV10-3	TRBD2	CAISESGLAGARSTQYF
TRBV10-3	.	CAISLLARETQYF
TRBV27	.	CASRGVQLYEQYF
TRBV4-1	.	CASSQGSWNTEAFF
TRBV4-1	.	CASSQDSATTYEQYF
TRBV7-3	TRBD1	CASSLMGQGNVLTF